Below are 30 T cell receptor beta chains sequenced from a single sample in a study of regulatory T cells in long-lasting Graves disease. Researchers made TCR beta libraries by using iRepertoire HTBI primers and running Arm-PCR on CDR3 regions. TCRdb redid the calling of the multiplex PCR reads with MiXCR, one entry per CDR3 protein. The sample has about 460,000 distinct CDR3 sequences, approximately 23% seen once. Indicated time point: persistent/refractory GD, antithyroid drugs over 5 years with positive TRAb. There was RNA extracted from PBMCs, and the TCR library was made from it. The sequences come from peripheral blood mononuclear cells (PBMCs), collected when the disease was refractory, from a patient treated with antithyroid drugs. These receptors came from a female donor with Graves disease.

This clonotype was detected ten times or more. The CDR3 sequence: CSARRAGREKLFF. The CDR3 nucleotides are TGCAGTGCCAGGAGGGCAGGGCGTGAAAAACTGTTTTTT. The chain uses TRBV20-1 and TRBJ1-4, with TRBD1 as a possible D gene (5 bases). Deletions cut 6 bases from V and 7 bases from J, with 15 bases between. From germline, CDR1 is DFQATT and CDR2 SNEGSKA (reference sequence). The CDR3 loop spans 13 amino acids.

This rearrangement joins TRBV27 to TRBJ2-7; D is unclear. V was shortened by 0 bases and J by 3 bases, with 12 bases between the two germline ends. Germline V gene lookup returns CDR1 MNHEY and CDR2 SMNVEV (reference sequence). This CDR3 is 15 amino acids long. The CDR3 reads CASSLSAGHSYEQYF. CDR3 nucleotide sequence: TGTGCCAGCAGTTTATCGGCCGGGCATAGCTACGAGCAGTACTTC.

This clonotype was seen many times. The CDR3: CASSSDRGKVRETQYF. In nucleotides, the CDR3 is TGTGCCAGCAGCTCCGACAGGGGGAAGGTCCGAGAGACCCAGTACTTC. The chain is built from TRBV11-2 and TRBJ2-5; 9 nucleotides agree with TRBD1. Unmatched junction bases numbered 10, after V lost 4 bases and J lost 4 bases. This CDR3 comprises 16 residues. Germline lookup yields CDR1 SGHAT and CDR2 FQNNGV.

This clonotype was seen only a few times. This sequence joins TRBV28 and TRBJ2-2; D not resolved. The V end lost 6 bases, the J end lost 4 bases, and 12 bases lay between the germline ends. The CDR3 runs to 14 residues. Germline CDR1 and CDR2: MDHEN and SYDVKM. CDR3: CASRGLLLTGELFF. Written as DNA, the CDR3 is TGTGCCAGCAGAGGGCTGCTACTCACCGGGGAGCTGTTTTTT.

There are many counts of this clonotype. This chain uses TRBV20-1 with TRBJ1-2, with TRBD1 matching over 7 bases. Germline lookup yields CDR1 DFQATT and CDR2 SNEGSKA (reference sequence). The CDR3 has 12 amino acids. V lost 6 bases, J lost 4 bases, and 5 bases stayed unmatched. Here the CDR3 DNA reads TGCAGTGCGATCGGGACAGCCTATGGCTACACCTTC. Its translation: CSAIGTAYGYTF.

This clonotype was observed a single time. This chain uses TRBV10-2 with TRBJ1-2; D unclear. CDR3 size: 13 residues. Germline V lookup: CDR1 WSHSY, CDR2 SAAADI. V was trimmed by 8 bases and J by 5 bases, leaving 15 bases between them. The CDR3 region has the DNA TGCGCCAGCGGTGTACGGGCCTCATATGGCTACACCTTC. Its protein is CASGVRASYGYTF.

This sequence joins TRBV28 and TRBJ2-3, with a tentative D call TRBD2 (6 bases). CDR1 and CDR2 (germline): MDHEN, SYDVKM. This CDR3 is built from 15 residues. The V end lost 8 bases, the J end lost 3 bases, and 18 bases lay between the germline ends. CDR3 coding DNA: TGTGCCAGCTCAGGAGGGGCAGAGGGGACAGATACGCAGTATTTT. It encodes CASSGGAEGTDTQYF.

This clonotype has just a few counts. V is TRBV15 and J is TRBJ2-7; D not certain. V was cut by 1 base and J by 0 bases, with 4 bases left in between. This CDR3 spans 13 amino acids. Looked up from germline, CDR1 is LNHNV and CDR2 is YYDKDF (reference sequence). CDR3 in amino acids: CATSRASSYEQYF. CDR3 coding DNA: TGTGCCACCAGCAGAGCCTCCTCCTACGAGCAGTACTTC.

This chain links TRBV27 with TRBJ1-4; D gene ambiguous. The length of the CDR3 is 15 residues. Trimming pared 8 bases from V and 2 bases from J, leaving 15 bases between. In germline, CDR1 is MNHEY, CDR2 SMNVEV (reference sequence). The CDR3 is CASAHLGRTNEKLFF. Here the CDR3 DNA reads TGTGCCAGCGCGCATTTGGGCCGCACTAATGAAAAACTGTTTTTT.

The chain has TRBV30 and TRBJ2-3; a possible D gene is TRBD1 (6 bases). This CDR3 is built from 13 residues. The V end lost 4 bases, the J end lost 4 bases, and 12 bases lay between the germline ends. From germline, CDR1 is GTSNPN and CDR2 SVGIG (reference sequence). The CDR3 nucleotides read TGTGCCTGGAACTACAGGGAGCCAGATACGCAGTATTTT. It translates to CAWNYREPDTQYF.

This clonotype was picked up many times. The CDR3: CAISESMVSNQPQHF. In nucleotides, the CDR3 is TGTGCCATCAGTGAGTCAATGGTAAGCAATCAGCCCCAGCATTTT. The chain couples TRBV10-3 to TRBJ1-5; no reliable D call. From germline, CDR1 is ENHRY and CDR2 SYGVKD. V lost 0 bases to trimming and J lost 1 base, with 7 bases between them. This CDR3 comprises 15 residues.

J is TRBJ1-4 and V is TRBV7-9, with TRBD1 as a possible D gene (6 bases). The germline CDR1 and CDR2 sequences are SEHNR and FQNEAQ (reference sequence). The V end lost 1 base, the J end lost 4 bases, and 10 bases lay between the germline ends. The CDR3 has 15 amino acids. The CDR3 reads CASSLGGQLNEKLFF. CDR3 DNA sequence: TGTGCCAGCAGCTTAGGTGGACAGCTTAATGAAAAACTGTTTTTT.

The rearrangement links TRBV5-1 to TRBJ1-5; D call uncertain. Germline-derived CDR1 and CDR2 are SGHRS and YFSETQ. This CDR3 is built from 15 residues. V was clipped by 0 bases and J by 0 bases, with 7 bases between them. The CDR3 DNA is TGCGCCAGCAGCTTGGACTCATTTAGCAATCAGCCCCAGCATTTT. Protein sequence: CASSLDSFSNQPQHF. The variable domain in full, completed from reference TRBV5-1 and TRBJ1-5, reads KAGVTQTPRYLIKTRGQQVTLSCSPISGHRSVSWYQQTPGQGLQFLFEYFSETQRNKGNFPGRFSGRQFSNSRSEMNVSTLELGDSALYLCASSLDSFSNQPQHFGDGTRLSIL.

The rearrangement uses TRBV15 and TRBJ1-4; D is perhaps TRBD1 (5 bases). CDR1 and CDR2 (germline): LNHNV, YYDKDF (reference sequence). The CDR3 runs to 15 residues. The V end was cut by 0 bases, the J end by 8 bases, with 13 bases between. The CDR3 DNA reads TGTGCCACCAGCAGAGATAGCGGGACTCTCGAAAAACTGTTTTTT. Translation: CATSRDSGTLEKLFF.

CDR3: CASSVTSGDQETQYF. CDR3 sequence (DNA): TGTGCCAGCAGTGTGACTAGCGGGGATCAAGAGACCCAGTACTTC. The chain uses TRBV28 and TRBJ2-5; 11 bases align to TRBD2. The CDR3 totals 15 residues. With V trimmed by 5 bases and J by 2 bases, 4 bases remained unmatched. Germline V gene data show CDR1 as MDHEN and CDR2 as SYDVKM.

In this sample, this clonotype turned up a few times. The chain links TRBV7-2 to TRBJ2-3; D is ambiguous. Trimming removed 5 bases from V and 0 bases from J, with 9 bases in between. The CDR3 spans 14 residues. Germline V gene lookup returns CDR1 SGHTA and CDR2 FQGNSA. The CDR3 DNA sequence: TGTGCCAGCAGCCCTAACTACAGCACAGATACGCAGTATTTT. It specifies CASSPNYSTDTQYF.

This clonotype was observed many times. J is TRBJ1-2 and V is TRBV19; D ambiguous. The V gene lost 8 bases and the J gene lost 1 base, with 17 bases spanning the gap. The germline V gene encodes CDR1 LNHDA and CDR2 SQIVND (reference sequence). The CDR3 spans 15 residues. The CDR3 DNA reads as TGTGCCAGTTGGACGGGCGATTTCAGTAACTATGGCTACACCTTC. It codes for CASWTGDFSNYGYTF.

This clonotype was detected many times. V and J are TRBV28 and TRBJ1-2; D unclear. This CDR3 has 17 amino acids. Germline V gene lookup returns CDR1 MDHEN and CDR2 SYDVKM. V lost 0 bases to trimming and J lost 6 bases, with 20 bases between them. CDR3 nucleotide sequence: TGTGCCAGCAGTTTATGGTTACAGTCTTCCTCCTTGGATGGCTACACCTTC. It is translated as CASSLWLQSSSLDGYTF.

In its sample, this clonotype was seen many times. The rearrangement joins TRBV11-3 to TRBJ2-5, with 7 bases that match TRBD2. V shed 1 base, J shed 5 bases, and the junction held 4 bases outside the gene matches. In germline, CDR1 is SGHNT, CDR2 YENEEA. CDR3 size: 14 residues. Written as DNA, the CDR3 is TGTGCCAGCAGCTTAGGGGGGAGGGCGGAGACCCAGTACTTC. Protein product: CASSLGGRAETQYF.

V and J are TRBV7-2 and TRBJ1-3, with unresolved D. The ends were cut back, 5 bases at V and 0 bases at J, with 14 bases in the middle. This CDR3 spans 16 amino acids. CDR1 is SGHTA and CDR2 is FQGNSA in the germline V gene. The CDR3 spells CASSPPQIFSGNTIYF. For the CDR3, the DNA is TGTGCCAGCAGCCCACCCCAGATATTCTCTGGAAACACCATATATTTT. Based on the CDR3 plus reference TRBV7-2 and TRBJ1-3, the full variable domain is GAGVSQSPSNKVTEKGKDVELRCDPISGHTALYWYRQSLGQGLEFLIYFQGNSAPDKSGLPSDRFSAERTGGSVSTLTIQRTQQEDSAVYLCASSPPQIFSGNTIYFGEGSWLTVV.

This clonotype has a count of ten or more. J is TRBJ2-2 and V is TRBV6-5; D assignment may be TRBD1 or TRBD2 (5 bases each). This CDR3 contains 15 residues. Germline CDR1 and CDR2: MNHEY and SVGAGI. V shed 4 bases and J shed 3 bases, with 12 bases lying between them. The CDR3 loop reads CASSLEGTDTGELFF. CDR3 nucleotide sequence: TGTGCCAGCAGTTTAGAGGGGACGGACACCGGGGAGCTGTTTTTT.

The rearrangement uses TRBV19 and TRBJ2-2; 8 bases agree with TRBD2. Germline CDR1 is LNHDA and CDR2 is SQIVND (reference sequence). The CDR3 consists of 15 residues. Trimming cost V 7 bases and J 0 bases; bases outside gene matches: 4. This CDR3 is CASNSGGSNTGELFF. The CDR3 DNA is TGTGCCAGTAACAGCGGGGGATCGAACACCGGGGAGCTGTTTTTT.

The rearrangement joins TRBV7-2 to TRBJ1-5; no clear D. V was clipped by 0 bases and J by 7 bases, with 13 bases between them. CDR1 and CDR2 from the germline V gene are SGHTA and FQGNSA. This CDR3 has 15 residues. CDR3 coding DNA: TGTGCCAGCAGCTTAGCGCCGGGGTCTGGACAGCCCCAGCATTTT. Its protein is CASSLAPGSGQPQHF.

Remarks on this clonotype: A far larger clone is a single base away, which makes a read error likely. The V and J genes are TRBV27 and TRBJ1-1; no clear D. CDR3 length equals 14 residues. Looked up from germline, CDR1 is MNHEY and CDR2 is SMNVEV (reference sequence). V was clipped by 6 bases and J by 5 bases, with 16 bases between them. CDR3 coding DNA: TGTGCCAGCAGACCGAGGCTCGGAGGTACTGAAGCTTTCTTT. It is translated as CASRPRLGGTEAFF.

The chain combines TRBV19 with TRBJ1-2; no definite D call. V was clipped by 7 bases and J by 8 bases, with 14 bases between them. Germline values: CDR1 LNHDA, CDR2 SQIVND (reference sequence). This CDR3 has 12 residues. Here the CDR3 DNA reads TGTGCCAGTACCCAGCCCCGGAAGGGCTACACCTTC. This encodes CASTQPRKGYTF. The full variable domain, completed using reference TRBV19 and TRBJ1-2, is DGGITQSPKYLFRKEGQNVTLSCEQNLNHDAMYWYRQDPGQGLRLIYYSQIVNDFQKGDIAEGYSVSREKKESFPLTVTSAQKNPTAFYLCASTQPRKGYTFGSGTRLTVV.

In this sample, this clonotype turned up a few times. The chain uses TRBV6-1 and TRBJ2-7; no clear D. V was shortened by 2 bases and J by 7 bases, with 9 bases between the two germline ends. The CDR3 runs 12 residues. Germline V gene data show CDR1 as MNHNS and CDR2 as SASEGT. This chain's CDR3 is CASSERLREQYF. The CDR3 DNA reads as TGTGCCAGCAGTGAAAGACTTAGAGAGCAGTACTTC.

This clonotype was seen repeatedly, ten times or more. This sequence joins TRBV11-2 and TRBJ1-1, with a tentative D call TRBD1 (5 bases). CDR1 and CDR2 (germline): SGHAT, FQNNGV. The CDR3 spans 14 residues. The V and J ends lost 4 bases and 0 bases respectively, with 9 bases between them. CDR3 protein: CASSWGRMNTEAFF. In nucleotides, the CDR3 is TGTGCCAGCAGCTGGGGACGGATGAACACTGAAGCTTTCTTT.

This clonotype appeared many times. The chain joins TRBV6-5 to TRBJ2-5; D unclear. This CDR3 is 15 amino acids long. The germline V and J ends were trimmed by 4 bases and 5 bases, with 17 bases remaining between them. Looked up from germline, CDR1 is MNHEY and CDR2 is SVGAGI. The CDR3 nucleotides read TGTGCCAGCAGTTCCGGGTCAATGGGATGGGAGACCCAGTACTTC. Residues: CASSSGSMGWETQYF.

The CDR3 nucleotides read TGTGCCACCAGCAGAGATCTTGGGGAGACCCAGTACTTC. Residues: CATSRDLGETQYF. The chain links TRBV15 to TRBJ2-5; D unclear. This CDR3 comprises 13 residues. V was trimmed by 0 bases and J by 5 bases, leaving 7 bases between them. The germline V gene has CDR1 LNHNV and CDR2 YYDKDF (reference sequence).

This clonotype was seen at least ten times. The rearrangement uses TRBV7-2 and TRBJ1-6; D uncertain. The CDR3 spans 14 residues. Trimming stripped 5 bases from V and 0 bases from J, with 5 bases between. In germline, CDR1 is SGHTA, CDR2 FQGNSA. The CDR3 sequence is CASSPSSYNSPLHF. The CDR3 bases are TGTGCCAGCAGCCCGAGCTCCTATAATTCACCCCTCCACTTT. The variable domain in full, with the rest retrieved from reference TRBV7-2 and TRBJ1-6, is GAGVSQSPSNKVTEKGKDVELRCDPISGHTALYWYRQSLGQGLEFLIYFQGNSAPDKSGLPSDRFSAERTGGSVSTLTIQRTQQEDSAVYLCASSPSSYNSPLHFGNGTRLTVT.